These 23 T cell receptor beta chains were all obtained from the same sample, sequenced in a study of control samples from healthy donors and cancer patients. The repertoire was sequenced with immunoSEQ multiplex PCR; TCRdb's copy has only in-frame clones and lacks some. In the table there are tens of thousands of clones, about four fifths of which are singletons. The sample was PBMCs. Source of these receptors: a woman aged 50 to 65 with lung cancer.

This chain links TRBV7-2 with TRBJ2-3, with D possibly matching TRBD1 (6 bases). The CDR3 extends over 19 amino acids. CDR1 and CDR2 (germline): SGHTA, FQGNSA. Trimming removed 1 base from V and 5 bases from J, with 25 bases in between. The CDR3 sequence is CASSLELGGRAGVVDTQYF. The CDR3 nucleotides read TGTGCCAGCAGCTTAGAACTAGGAGGAAGGGCAGGGGTGGTAGATACGCAGTATTTT.

The CDR3 is CATSSTGSTNEKLFF. DNA for the CDR3: TGTGCCACCAGCAGCACAGGCTCAACTAATGAAAAACTGTTTTTT. This chain connects TRBV15 to TRBJ1-4; possibly TRBD1 for D (5 bases). Deletions cut 3 bases from V and 0 bases from J, with 8 bases between. The CDR3 is 15 residues long. CDR1 LNHNV and CDR2 YYDKDF come from the germline V gene (reference sequence).

CDR3 DNA: TGTGCCAGCACGACAGGGGGAGAGACCCAGTACTTC. Translated, it gives CASTTGGETQYF. This chain links TRBV27 with TRBJ2-5, with 9 bases matching TRBD1. The V and J ends lost 7 bases and 4 bases, in that order; junction bases with no gene match: 1. There are 12 residues in the CDR3. Germline assignment: CDR1 MNHEY and CDR2 SMNVEV (reference sequence).

J is TRBJ1-2 and V is TRBV5-1; TRBD1 agrees at 7 bases. The germline V gene encodes CDR1 SGHRS and CDR2 YFSETQ. Losses at the gene ends were 3 bases for V and 0 bases for J; bases not matched to a gene: 5. The length of the CDR3 is 15 residues. DNA for the CDR3: TGCGCCAGCAGCTGGGGACAGACAACTAACTATGGCTACACCTTC. Translation: CASSWGQTTNYGYTF.

The rearrangement links TRBV12-2 to TRBJ2-7; the listed D gene, TRBD2, was not tested against the DNA. TRBV12-2 is reported as a pseudogene. The CDR3 is made up of 15 amino acids. CDR3 sequence (DNA): TGTGCAAGTCGCACCGCTAGCGGGGGGCTTTACGAGCAGTACTTC. Translating it yields CASRTASGGLYEQYF.

There are a few counts of this clone. The chain joins TRBV9 to TRBJ2-7, with no clear D. The germline V gene encodes CDR1 SGDLS and CDR2 YYNGEE. Trimming stripped 4 bases from V and 3 bases from J, with 11 bases between. The CDR3 totals 13 residues. The CDR3 spells CASSPRPSYEQYF. For the CDR3, the DNA is TGTGCCAGCAGCCCCAGACCCAGCTACGAGCAGTACTTC.

The chain has TRBV4-1 and TRBJ2-1; 8 nucleotides agree with TRBD1. The CDR3 has 18 residues. Germline V gene data show CDR1 as MGHRA and CDR2 as YSYEKL. With 0 bases clipped from V and 7 bases from J, the junction kept 14 bases outside the gene matches. This CDR3 is CASSQDPSVDYRGNEQFF. CDR3 DNA: TGCGCCAGCAGCCAAGATCCGTCAGTGGACTACAGGGGGAATGAGCAGTTCTTC.

This clone is a singleton in its sample. The chain employs TRBV6-1 and TRBJ1-3; the match to TRBD1 covers 8 bases. The CDR3 has 15 residues. The germline gives CDR1 MNHNS, CDR2 SASEGT. Trimming removed 3 bases from V and 7 bases from J; junction bases left unmatched: 8. Written as DNA, the CDR3 is TGTGCCAGCAGTGATCGAGGGACAGGTGGGAACACCATATATTTT. Translating it yields CASSDRGTGGNTIYF.

The CDR3 nucleotides are TGTGCCAGCAGCCAAACAGGGCTTATGAACACTGAAGCTTTCTTT. Translation: CASSQTGLMNTEAFF. The chain employs TRBV14 and TRBJ1-1; weak D call: TRBD1 (6 bases). CDR3 size: 15 residues. CDR1 and CDR2 (germline): SGHDN, FVKESK. Trimming cost V 2 bases and J 0 bases, with 10 bases left between them.

The chain has TRBV19 and TRBJ1-2, with D perhaps matching TRBD1 (5 bases). Trimming took off 5 bases at V and 3 bases at J, with 13 bases between the two ends. Germline V gene sequence: CDR1 LNHDA, CDR2 SQIVND (reference sequence). This CDR3 comprises 14 residues. The CDR3 spells CASSLRDPDYGYTF. The CDR3, as DNA: TGTGCCAGTAGTCTCCGGGACCCTGACTATGGCTACACCTTC.

This sequence joins TRBV6-4 and TRBJ1-2; 9 bases fit TRBD1. Germline CDR1 reads MRHNA; CDR2 reads SNTAGT. Trimming at V came to 7 bases and at J to 3 bases, leaving 15 bases not matched to a gene. The CDR3 sequence is 17 residues long. CDR3 sequence: CASTAGTGPFLHYGYTF. CDR3 sequence (DNA): TGTGCCAGCACCGCAGGGACAGGGCCTTTTCTTCACTATGGCTACACCTTC.

This clone was observed a single time. This rearrangement joins TRBV6-1 to TRBJ2-5; the D is unclear. V was shortened by 2 bases and J by 2 bases, with 9 bases between the two germline ends. Germline values: CDR1 MNHNS, CDR2 SASEGT. This CDR3 comprises 14 residues. The CDR3 DNA reads TGTGCCAGCAGTGAACTGGGCAGACAAGAGACCCAGTACTTC. Translation: CASSELGRQETQYF.

This chain connects TRBV5-1 to TRBJ1-2; D not resolved. This CDR3 comprises 13 residues. Between the trimmed V and J ends, which lost 0 bases and 2 bases, there was a span of 5 bases. The germline gives CDR1 SGHRS, CDR2 YFSETQ. The CDR3 reads CASSLDTNYGYTF. CDR3 nucleotide sequence: TGCGCCAGCAGCTTGGATACAAACTATGGCTACACCTTC.

The genes are TRBV10-1 and TRBJ2-7; D possibly corresponds to TRBD1 (5 bases). CDR1 and CDR2 (germline): WNHNN, SYGVQD (reference sequence). CDR3 length: 17 residues. Trimming cost V 0 bases and J 2 bases, with 17 bases left between them. Written as DNA, the CDR3 is TGCGCCAGCAGTGAGTCCATAGTTCAGGGTCCCCCCTACGAGCAGTACTTC. This encodes CASSESIVQGPPYEQYF.

The chain couples TRBV7-8 to TRBJ2-1, with 8 bases aligning to TRBD2. Germline trimming cut 11 bases from V and 5 bases from J; bases unmatched to any gene: 11. Germline values: CDR1 SGHVS, CDR2 FQNEAQ. This CDR3 has 14 residues. CDR3 in DNA: TGTGCCTCCCGGTATAGCGGGGCAAACAATGAGCAGTTCTTC. It specifies CASRYSGANNEQFF.

This chain links TRBV9 with TRBJ1-2; perhaps TRBD1 as D (5 bases). CDR3 length: 15 residues. Trimming left V 0 bases short and J 1 base short, with 10 bases between. CDR1 SGDLS and CDR2 YYNGEE come from the germline V gene. The CDR3 nucleotides are TGTGCCAGCAGCGTAGCCCAGGGAGGTAACTATGGCTACACCTTC. Its protein product is CASSVAQGGNYGYTF.

Written as DNA, the CDR3 is TGTGCCAGCAGCCCCCTCGCAGGGAACACTGAAGCTTTCTTT. Amino acids: CASSPLAGNTEAFF. The J gene is TRBJ1-1, the V gene TRBV7-6; D is undetermined. V lost 5 bases, J lost 1 base, and 11 bases lay in between. Per germline, CDR1 SGHVS and CDR2 FNYEAQ. The CDR3 is 14 amino acids.

The CDR3 DNA reads TGTGCCAGCAGCGAGAGAGGACAGGGGGGTCAGCCCCAGCATTTT. Protein: CASSERGQGGQPQHF. J is TRBJ1-5 and V is TRBV5-5; 10 nucleotides match TRBD1. With 4 bases clipped from V and 6 bases from J, the junction kept 7 bases outside the gene matches. Germline-derived CDR1 and CDR2 are SGHKS and YYEKEE (reference sequence). The CDR3 runs to 15 residues.

The CDR3 DNA sequence: TGTGCCAGCTCACAAACGGACAAGGACACTGAAGCTTTCTTT. Its translation: CASSQTDKDTEAFF. The V call is TRBV18, the J call TRBJ1-1; perhaps TRBD1 as D (5 bases). CDR1 and CDR2 from the germline V gene are KGHSH and LQKENI. CDR3 length: 14 residues. The V end lost 4 bases, the J end lost 3 bases, and 12 bases lay between the germline ends.

V gene TRBV9 combines with J gene TRBJ2-2; D is unresolved. This CDR3 contains 16 residues. V was pared by 0 bases and J by 0 bases, with 9 bases between. Germline-derived CDR1 and CDR2 are SGDLS and YYNGEE. The CDR3 is CASSVVTASNTGELFF. DNA of the CDR3: TGTGCCAGCAGCGTAGTTACAGCTTCGAACACCGGGGAGCTGTTTTTT.

The chain carries TRBV20-1 and TRBJ2-3; possibly TRBD1 or TRBD2 for D (6 bases each). There are 12 residues in the CDR3. The germline V gene has CDR1 DFQATT and CDR2 SNEGSKA (reference sequence). Trimming removed 3 bases from V and 5 bases from J, with 9 bases in between. CDR3 DNA: TGCAGTGCTAGTGGGGGGCAAGATACGCAGTATTTT. This translates into CSASGGQDTQYF.

The chain links TRBV6-5 to TRBJ1-2, with D possibly being TRBD1 (6 bases). V lost 6 bases and J lost 7, with 21 bases in between. This CDR3 spans 15 amino acids. In germline, CDR1 is MNHEY, CDR2 SVGAGI. Here the CDR3 DNA reads TGTGCCAGCAGCCCCCGGACAGAAAGCCCACTTGGCTACACCTTC. Translated, it gives CASSPRTESPLGYTF.

The chain carries TRBV30 and TRBJ2-1, with D perhaps matching TRBD1 (6 bases). The CDR3 is 15 amino acids. Germline V CDR1 and CDR2: GTSNPN, SVGIG (reference sequence). V gave up 6 bases and J gave up 8 bases, with 23 bases separating them. The CDR3 spells CACDLGDTAIYEQFF. The CDR3 nucleotides read TGTGCCTGCGACCTCGGGGACACAGCGATCTATGAGCAGTTCTTC. Together with reference TRBV30 and TRBJ2-1, the CDR3 gives the full variable domain: SQTIHQWPATLVQPVGSPLSLECTVEGTSNPNLYWYRQAAGRGLQLLFYSVGIGQISSEVPQNLSASRPQDRQFILSSKKLLLSDSGFYLCACDLGDTAIYEQFFGPGTRLTVL.